One and the same sample provided the 9 T cell receptor beta chains below, sequenced in a study of T-cell reconstitution after alpha-beta-depleted transplantation in children. Study results and caveats: By about two months after transplant, alpha-beta T cells reportedly arose from several hundred graft clones that had expanded.

Antigens of these TCRs are unknown. Unique molecular identifiers were used to barcode this TCRbeta library. From the PCR reads, TCRdb called clonotypes with MiXCR, one entry per CDR3 protein. The table shows about 32,000 distinct CDR3 sequences, with approximately 6.5% occurring only once. Sequenced here: peripheral blood, sampled 60 days after TCRalphabeta/CD19-depleted stem cell transplant. These receptors originate from a child younger than two who had a stem cell transplant for acute myeloid leukemia, so the T cells may come from the graft donor.

This clonotype was counted ten times or more. The chain joins TRBV12-3 or TRBV12-4 to TRBJ2-5; no reliable D call. Trimming cost V 3 bases and J 2 bases, with 7 bases left between them. This CDR3 has 13 residues. CDR3 protein: CASSFVFQETQYF. The CDR3 DNA follows: TGTGCCAGCAGTTTCGTCTTTCAAGAGACCCAGTACTTC.

This clonotype was picked up many times. V is TRBV5-1 and J is TRBJ2-1, with 7 bases identical to TRBD1. Germline CDR1 and CDR2: SGHRS and YFSETQ. The V and J ends lost 2 bases and 8 bases, in that order; junction bases with no gene match: 7. The CDR3 totals 14 residues. The CDR3 DNA reads TGCGCCAGCAGCTTAGACAGGGTGTACGATGAGCAGTTCTTC. Its protein is CASSLDRVYDEQFF.

The table lists this clonotype with many counts. The chain links TRBV10-3 to TRBJ1-4; D remains ambiguous. Germline-derived CDR1 and CDR2 are ENHRY and SYGVKD. The length of the CDR3 is 14 residues. Deletions cut 4 bases from V and 0 bases from J, with 6 bases between. CDR3 in DNA: TGTGCCATCAGTGCAACAGCAACTAATGAAAAACTGTTTTTT. Protein product: CAISATATNEKLFF.

This clonotype came up many times. The chain has TRBV9 and TRBJ1-4; TRBD1 matches 8 bases. Germline V gives CDR1 SGDLS, CDR2 YYNGEE. V was pared by 4 bases and J by 7 bases, with 6 bases of the junction left unmatched. CDR3 length equals 14 residues. CDR3 region: CASSLGQGGEKLFF. The CDR3, as DNA: TGTGCCAGCAGCCTTGGACAGGGCGGTGAAAAACTGTTTTTT.

Many counts were recorded for this clonotype. The chain couples TRBV5-8 to TRBJ1-1; 9 bases map to TRBD1. The CDR3 contains 15 residues. With V trimmed by 0 bases and J by 3 bases, 3 bases remained unmatched. The germline CDR1 and CDR2 sequences are SGHTS and YDEGEE. The CDR3 protein is CASSLAGQGYTEAFF. Here the CDR3 DNA reads TGTGCCAGCAGCTTGGCCGGACAGGGGTACACTGAAGCTTTCTTT.

The rearrangement links TRBV6-1 to TRBJ2-5; 9 positions match TRBD2. This CDR3 has 14 residues. The V and J ends lost 6 bases and 5 bases, in that order; junction bases with no gene match: 7. The germline gives CDR1 MNHNS, CDR2 SASEGT. CDR3 loop: CASREGLAGETQYF. CDR3 nucleotides: TGTGCCAGCAGGGAGGGTCTAGCGGGGGAGACCCAGTACTTC.

This clonotype was seen many times. The chain combines TRBV9 with TRBJ2-7, with TRBD2 matching over 8 bases. Unmatched junction bases numbered 6, after V lost 5 bases and J lost 5 bases. Looked up from germline, CDR1 is SGDLS and CDR2 is YYNGEE. CDR3 length: 13 residues. The CDR3 DNA reads as TGTGCCAGCAGGCCGGGGGGGCAGGACGAGCAGTACTTC. Translation: CASRPGGQDEQYF.

At least ten counts were recorded for this clonotype. The chain couples TRBV4-3 to TRBJ1-5; the match to TRBD1 covers 8 bases. With V trimmed by 0 bases and J by 5 bases, 9 bases remained unmatched. Germline lookup yields CDR1 LGHNA and CDR2 YSLEER. The CDR3 runs to 17 residues. This CDR3 reads CASSQDVTGQDYQPQHF. The CDR3 DNA reads as TGCGCCAGCAGCCAAGATGTTACGGGACAGGATTATCAGCCCCAGCATTTT.

This clonotype was recorded at least ten times. V and J are TRBV20-1 and TRBJ1-5; D possibly corresponds to TRBD1 (6 bases). From germline, CDR1 is DFQATT and CDR2 SNEGSKA (reference sequence). Trimming stripped 2 bases from V and 9 bases from J, with 20 bases between. The CDR3 loop spans 15 amino acids. The CDR3 nucleotides are TGCAGTGCTAGAAGGGGGGCCGGCGCACTGGGGCCCCAGCATTTT. This gives the protein CSARRGAGALGPQHF.